The source of this TCR beta chain is a study of beta chain features in type 1 diabetes. On this clone: Other DNA sequences within the sample encode an identical CDR3.

Germline V lookup: CDR1 DFQATT, CDR2 SNEGSKA (reference sequence). V was clipped by 6 bases and J by 4 bases, with 6 bases between them. CDR3 length: 10 amino acids. The authors reverse transcribed all of the isolated RNA, so sequencing captured expressed TCRB transcripts. Clones were sequenced by immunoSEQ multiplex PCR, and TCRdb holds only the in-frame ones, with some missing. The table has about 410,000 clones, roughly 14% seen once. This receptor was identified in a man aged 25 to 45 in good health. Sequencing used naive CD4+ T cells from blood. The J gene is TRBJ2-5, the V gene TRBV20-1; a weak D match, TRBD1 (6 bases). This CDR3 reads CSAGAETQYF. CDR3 nucleotides: TGCAGTGCGGGGGCAGAGACCCAGTACTTC.